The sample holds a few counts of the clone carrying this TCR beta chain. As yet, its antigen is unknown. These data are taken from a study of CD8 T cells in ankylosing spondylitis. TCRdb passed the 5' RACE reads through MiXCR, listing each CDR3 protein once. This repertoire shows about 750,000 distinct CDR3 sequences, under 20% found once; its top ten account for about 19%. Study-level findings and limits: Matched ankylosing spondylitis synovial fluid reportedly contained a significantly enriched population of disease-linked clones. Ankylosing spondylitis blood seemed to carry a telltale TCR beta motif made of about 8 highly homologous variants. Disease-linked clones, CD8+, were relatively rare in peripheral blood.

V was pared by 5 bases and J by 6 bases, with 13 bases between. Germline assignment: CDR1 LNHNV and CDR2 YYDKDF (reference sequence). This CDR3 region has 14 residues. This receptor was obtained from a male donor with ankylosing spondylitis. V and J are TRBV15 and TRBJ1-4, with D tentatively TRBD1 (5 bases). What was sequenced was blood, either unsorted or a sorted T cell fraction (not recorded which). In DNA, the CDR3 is TGTGCCACCAGCTTTCAGGGCGTTGATGAAAAACTGTTTTTT. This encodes CATSFQGVDEKLFF.